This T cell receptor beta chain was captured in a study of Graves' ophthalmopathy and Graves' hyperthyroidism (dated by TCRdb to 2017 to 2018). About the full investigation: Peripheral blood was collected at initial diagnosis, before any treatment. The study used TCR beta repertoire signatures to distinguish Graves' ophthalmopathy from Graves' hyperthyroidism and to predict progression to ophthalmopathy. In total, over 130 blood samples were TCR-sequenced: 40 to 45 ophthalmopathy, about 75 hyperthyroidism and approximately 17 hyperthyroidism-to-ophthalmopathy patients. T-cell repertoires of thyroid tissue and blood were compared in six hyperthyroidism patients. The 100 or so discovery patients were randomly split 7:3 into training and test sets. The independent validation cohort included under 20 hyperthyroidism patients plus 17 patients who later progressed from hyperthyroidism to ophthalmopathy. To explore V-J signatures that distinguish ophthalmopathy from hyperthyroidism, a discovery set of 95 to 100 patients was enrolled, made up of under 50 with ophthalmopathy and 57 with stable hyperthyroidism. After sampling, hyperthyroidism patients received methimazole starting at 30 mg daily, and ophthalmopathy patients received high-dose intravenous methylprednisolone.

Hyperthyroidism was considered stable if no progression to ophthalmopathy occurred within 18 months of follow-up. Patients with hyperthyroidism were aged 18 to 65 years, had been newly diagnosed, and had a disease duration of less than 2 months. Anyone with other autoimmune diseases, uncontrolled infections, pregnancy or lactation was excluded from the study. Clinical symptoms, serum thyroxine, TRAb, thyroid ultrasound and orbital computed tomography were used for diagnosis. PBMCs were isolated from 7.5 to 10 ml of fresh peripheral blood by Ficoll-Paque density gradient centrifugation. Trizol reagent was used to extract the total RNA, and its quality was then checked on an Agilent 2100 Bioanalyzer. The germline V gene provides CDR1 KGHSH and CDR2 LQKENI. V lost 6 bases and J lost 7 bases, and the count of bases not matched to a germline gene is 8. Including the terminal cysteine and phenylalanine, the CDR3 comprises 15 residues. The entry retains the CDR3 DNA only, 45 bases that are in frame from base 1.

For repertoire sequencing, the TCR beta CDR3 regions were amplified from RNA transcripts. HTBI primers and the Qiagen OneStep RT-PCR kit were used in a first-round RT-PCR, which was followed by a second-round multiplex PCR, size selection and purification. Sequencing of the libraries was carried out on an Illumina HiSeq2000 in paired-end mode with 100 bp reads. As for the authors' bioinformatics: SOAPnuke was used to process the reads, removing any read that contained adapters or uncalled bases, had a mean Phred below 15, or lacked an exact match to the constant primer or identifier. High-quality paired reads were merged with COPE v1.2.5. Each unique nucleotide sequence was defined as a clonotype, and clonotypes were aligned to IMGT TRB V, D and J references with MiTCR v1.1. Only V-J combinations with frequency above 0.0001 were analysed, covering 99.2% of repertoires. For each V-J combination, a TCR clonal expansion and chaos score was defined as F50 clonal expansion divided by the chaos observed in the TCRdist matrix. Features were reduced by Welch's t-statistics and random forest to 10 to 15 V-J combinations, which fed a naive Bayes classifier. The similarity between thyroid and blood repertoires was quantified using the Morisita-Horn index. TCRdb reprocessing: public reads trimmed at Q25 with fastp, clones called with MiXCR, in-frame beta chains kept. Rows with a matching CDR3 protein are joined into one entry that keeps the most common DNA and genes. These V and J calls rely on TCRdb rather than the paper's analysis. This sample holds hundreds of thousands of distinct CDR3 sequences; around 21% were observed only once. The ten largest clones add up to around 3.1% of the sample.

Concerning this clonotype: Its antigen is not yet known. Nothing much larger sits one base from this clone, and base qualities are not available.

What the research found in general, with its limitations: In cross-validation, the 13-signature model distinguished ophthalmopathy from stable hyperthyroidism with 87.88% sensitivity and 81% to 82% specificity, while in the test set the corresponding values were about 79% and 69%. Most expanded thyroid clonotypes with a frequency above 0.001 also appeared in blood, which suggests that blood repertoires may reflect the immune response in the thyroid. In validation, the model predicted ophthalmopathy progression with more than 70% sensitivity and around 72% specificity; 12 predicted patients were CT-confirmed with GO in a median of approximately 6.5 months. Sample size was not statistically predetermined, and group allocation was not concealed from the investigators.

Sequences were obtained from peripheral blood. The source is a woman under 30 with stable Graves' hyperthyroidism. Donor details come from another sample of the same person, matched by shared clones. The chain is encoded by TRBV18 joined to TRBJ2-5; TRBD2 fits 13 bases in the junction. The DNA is TGTGCCAGCTCTTCCGGACTAGCGGGAGTGGCGACCCAGTACTTC. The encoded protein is CASSSGLAGVATQYF.